Listed below are T cell receptor beta chains from one sample, sequenced in a study of a mutant IDH1 vaccine in newly diagnosed glioma. Their antigen targets remain unknown. TCRdb's table, derived via immunoSEQ multiplex PCR, lists solely in-frame clones and lacks some. The sample lists around 54,000 clones, roughly 90% seen once, with 1.6% in the top ten. The sequences come from PBMCs, collected from a glioma patient whose treatment included an IDH1 peptide vaccine. These receptor sequences come from a man aged 35-49 years with glioma. CDR3s include the opening cysteine and the closing phenylalanine or tryptophan. The D gene is left open where the match is weak. A clone size is listed for some rows: how often the clone was seen (once, few, many), or a class if it is expanded.

TRBV7-2	.	TRBJ1-2	.	CASSLGWGGDYGYTF	TGTGCCAGCAGCTTAGGATGGGGAGGGGACTATGGCTACACCTTC
TRBV10-3	.	TRBJ2-7	.	CAISAGGPTGVYEQYF	TGTGCCATCAGTGCCGGAGGACCAACCGGAGTATACGAGCAGTACTTC
TRBV7-6	.	TRBJ2-6	.	CASSFQGAGFVANVLTF	TGTGCCAGCAGCTTCCAAGGGGCGGGCTTCGTGGCCAACGTCCTGACTTTC
TRBV9	.	TRBJ2-7	.	CASSVGGLGRMAEQYF	TGTGCCAGCAGCGTAGGAGGGTTGGGGCGGATGGCCGAGCAGTACTTC
TRBV6-5	.	TRBJ1-1	.	CASSYSPDSLNTEAFF	TGTGCCAGCAGTTACTCTCCGGACAGTCTGAACACTGAAGCTTTCTTT
TRBV6-6	.	TRBJ2-3	.	CASSKTQPQSTDTQYF	TGTGCCAGCAGTAAAACCCAGCCACAAAGCACAGATACGCAGTATTTT
TRBV11-3	.	TRBJ2-7	.	CASREPTGDYSSYEQYF	TGTGCCAGCAGGGAACCAACAGGGGACTACAGCTCCTACGAGCAGTACTTC
TRBV7-7	.	TRBJ2-5	.	CASSSISQETQYF	TGTGCCAGCAGCTCGATTTCTCAAGAGACCCAGTACTTC
TRBV7-6	.	TRBJ2-2	.	CASSLGVGTGELFF	TGTGCCAGCAGCTTAGGGGTGGGGACCGGGGAGCTGTTTTTT
TRBV5-1	.	TRBJ2-3	TRBD1	CASSLAGGGGTDTQYF	TGCGCCAGCAGCTTGGCAGGGGGCGGAGGTACAGATACGCAGTATTTT
TRBV10-3	.	TRBJ1-1	.	CAISEGPRSFF	TGTGCCATCAGTGAGGGCCCGAGGTCTTTCTTT
TRBV5-1	once	TRBJ1-1	.	CASSTDSSEAFF	TGCGCCAGCAGCACCGACAGTTCTGAAGCTTTCTTT
TRBV19	few	TRBJ2-3	.	CASSIDARADTQYF	TGTGCCAGTAGTATAGACGCGAGGGCAGATACGCAGTATTTT
TRBV2	.	TRBJ2-2	TRBD1	CASQGELTGELFF	TGTGCCAGTCAGGGGGAGCTCACCGGGGAGCTGTTTTTT
TRBV5-1	.	TRBJ2-1	TRBD2	CASSERELDEQFF	TGCGCCAGCAGCGAGCGGGAGTTGGATGAGCAGTTCTTC
TRBV19	.	TRBJ2-7	.	CASSISKQGSYEQYF	TGTGCCAGTAGTATTTCGAAACAGGGCTCCTACGAGCAGTACTTC
TRBV5-1	.	TRBJ2-4	.	CARPRRVRAKNIQYF	TGCGCCAGACCTCGACGGGTCCGAGCCAAAAACATTCAGTACTTC
TRBV4-1	.	TRBJ2-5	.	CASSRTDLETQYF	TGCGCCAGCAGCCGGACAGACTTAGAGACCCAGTACTTC